Following are 22 T cell receptor beta chains from one sample sequenced in a study of OX40 agonist ivuxolimab in advanced cancers. Sequenced by immunoSEQ multiplex PCR; TCRdb stores in-frame clones only, minus some. The table shows roughly 97,000 clones, with around nine tenths occurring only once. This specimen was CD4+ or CD8+ T cells sorted from blood, taken in a trial of the OX40 agonist ivuxolimab. The receptors were gathered from an adult with an advanced solid tumor such as melanoma, head and neck, liver or kidney cancer.

The CDR3 sequence is CASSRGSSYNEQFF. The CDR3 DNA sequence: TGTGCCAGCTCCCGGGGCAGCTCCTACAATGAGCAGTTCTTC. The chain links TRBV18 to TRBJ2-1, with D tentatively TRBD1 or TRBD2 (5 bases each). This CDR3 comprises 14 residues. Germline V gene sequence: CDR1 KGHSH, CDR2 LQKENI. Trimming took off 6 bases at V and 0 bases at J, with 9 bases between the two ends.

A single count supports this clone. This rearrangement joins TRBV6-5 to TRBJ2-3; TRBD1 agrees at 7 bases. Germline V CDR1 and CDR2: MNHEY, SVGAGI. The V segment lost 5 bases and the J segment 2 bases; nucleotides outside the gene matches: 4. The CDR3 extends over 14 amino acids. CDR3 protein: CASSMGQITDTQYF. CDR3 nucleotides: TGTGCCAGCAGTATGGGACAGATCACAGATACGCAGTATTTT.

The rearrangement uses TRBV2 and TRBJ2-7; 10 bases align to TRBD2. The junction had 4 bases not matched to a gene; V was cut back by 6 bases and J by 2 bases. The CDR3 runs to 14 residues. Looked up from germline, CDR1 is SNHLY and CDR2 is FYNNEI. The CDR3 DNA follows: TGTGCCAGCAGGAGTAGCGGGGGGACCTACGAGCAGTACTTC. Amino acids: CASRSSGGTYEQYF.

This chain links TRBV29-1 with TRBJ1-1; tentative D call: TRBD1 (6 bases). Trimming shortened V by 7 bases and J by 0 bases, and 15 bases separated the two germline ends. Per the germline V gene, CDR1 is SQVTM and CDR2 is ANQGSEA. CDR3 length: 14 amino acids. The CDR3 DNA is TGCAGCGCCATGGACAGAATAATGAACACTGAAGCTTTCTTT. As protein: CSAMDRIMNTEAFF.

V gene TRBV5-6 combines with J gene TRBJ2-5, with D uncertain. Trimming removed 3 bases at V and 5 bases at J, with 5 bases between. This CDR3 has 11 residues. Germline V gene data show CDR1 as SGHDT and CDR2 as YYEEEE. In nucleotides, the CDR3 is TGTGCCAGCAGCTCCCGGGAGACCCAGTACTTC. Its protein is CASSSRETQYF.

The chain couples TRBV28 to TRBJ1-2; no reliable D call. The V and J ends lost 1 base and 0 bases respectively, with 18 bases between them. Germline V lookup: CDR1 MDHEN, CDR2 SYDVKM. The CDR3 has 18 amino acids. The CDR3 reads CASSLLDGAPDTNYGYTF. DNA of the CDR3: TGTGCCAGCAGTTTATTGGACGGCGCCCCAGATACTAACTATGGCTACACCTTC.

This CDR3 reads CASSLGGANIQYF. CDR3 DNA: TGTGCCAGCAGCTTAGGGGGGGCGAACATTCAGTACTTC. V and J are TRBV7-8 and TRBJ2-4; perhaps D is TRBD1 or TRBD2 (6 bases each). This CDR3 contains 13 residues. CDR1 is SGHVS, CDR2 FQNEAQ, per germline. V lost 1 base and J 7 bases, leaving 8 bases between the germline ends. Combining the CDR3 with reference TRBV7-8 and TRBJ2-4 gives the whole variable domain GAGVSQSPRYKVAKRGQDVALRCDPISGHVSLFWYQQALGQGPEFLTYFQNEAQLDKSGLPSDRFFAERPEGSVSTLKIQRTQQEDSAVYLCASSLGGANIQYFGAGTRLSVL.

The rearrangement uses TRBV6-5 and TRBJ1-5, with D maybe TRBD1 (6 bases). The CDR3 consists of 14 residues. V was trimmed by 0 bases and J by 12 bases, leaving 15 bases between them. CDR1 is MNHEY and CDR2 is SVGAGI in the germline V gene. This chain's CDR3 is CASSYSLDRAIQHF. As DNA, the CDR3 is TGTGCCAGCAGTTACTCACTGGACAGAGCAATCCAGCATTTT.

The CDR3 DNA is TGTGCCAGCAGTGAGGTGGTCGGGTCCCGGGAGACCCAGTACTTC. Protein sequence: CASSEVVGSRETQYF. This chain uses TRBV6-1 with TRBJ2-5; no definite D call. There are 15 residues in the CDR3. Germline V gene sequence: CDR1 MNHNS, CDR2 SASEGT. Trimming left V 3 bases short and J 5 bases short, with 16 bases between.

The rearrangement uses TRBV15 and TRBJ2-3; D is unclear. This CDR3 is 15 amino acids long. The germline V gene has CDR1 LNHNV and CDR2 YYDKDF (reference sequence). V gave up 0 bases and J gave up 2 bases, with 9 bases separating them. CDR3 in amino acids: CATSRDKVSTDTQYF. CDR3 coding DNA: TGTGCCACCAGCAGAGATAAAGTATCCACAGATACGCAGTATTTT.

This clone came up a few times. Different DNA sequences within this sample yield the same CDR3. This chain links TRBV4-3 with TRBJ1-5, with D tentatively TRBD1 (5 bases). Germline CDR1 is LGHNA and CDR2 is YSLEER. V lost 0 bases and J lost 2, with 5 bases in between. The CDR3 contains 14 residues. This chain's CDR3 is CASSQDRGNQPQHF. The CDR3 DNA reads TGCGCCAGCAGCCAAGACAGGGGCAATCAGCCCCAGCATTTT.

This chain links TRBV5-1 with TRBJ1-2, with D hard to call. This CDR3 region has 13 residues. CDR1 SGHRS and CDR2 YFSETQ come from the germline V gene. The germline V and J ends were trimmed by 7 bases and 4 bases, with 14 bases remaining between them. CDR3 region: CASEPTSSYGYTF. As DNA, the CDR3 is TGCGCCAGCGAGCCAACTTCAAGCTATGGCTACACCTTC.

The chain carries TRBV5-1 and TRBJ1-2, with unresolved D. The CDR3 is 11 residues long. V gave up 6 bases and J gave up 8 bases, with 11 bases separating them. Germline assignment: CDR1 SGHRS and CDR2 YFSETQ. CDR3 sequence reads: CASTDTGGYTF. For the CDR3, the DNA is TGCGCCAGCACCGACACGGGCGGCTACACCTTC.

The chain is built from TRBV2 and TRBJ1-2, with D perhaps matching TRBD1 (5 bases). The ends were cut back, 6 bases at V and 8 bases at J, with 19 bases in the middle. CDR1 and CDR2 (germline): SNHLY, FYNNEI. The CDR3 extends over 14 amino acids. CDR3 nucleotide sequence: TGTGCCAGCAGGAAGGACAAGCTAATGCAGGGCTACACCTTC. This translates into CASRKDKLMQGYTF.

V gene TRBV5-1 combines with J gene TRBJ2-1, with TRBD2 matching 11 bases. This CDR3 contains 15 residues. CDR1 SGHRS and CDR2 YFSETQ come from the germline V gene. The V and J ends lost 2 bases and 3 bases, in that order; junction bases with no gene match: 1. CDR3 nucleotides: TGCGCCAGCAGCTTTAGCGGGGGGGACTACAATGAGCAGTTCTTC. Its protein is CASSFSGGDYNEQFF.

The V and J genes are TRBV29-1 and TRBJ2-1; possibly TRBD1 or TRBD2 for D (5 bases each). Germline V lookup: CDR1 SQVTM, CDR2 ANQGSEA. The CDR3 length is 17 residues. Between the trimmed V and J ends, which lost 7 bases and 10 bases, there was a span of 32 bases. As DNA, the CDR3 is TGCAGCGCTACAGCGGTGGGGGTCCTTAAAGAGGATGAGGAGCAGTTCTTC. This codes for CSATAVGVLKEDEEQFF.

The chain has TRBV7-9 and TRBJ2-7, with no clear D. V was cut by 8 bases and J by 5 bases, with 10 bases left in between. Germline V gene data show CDR1 as SEHNR and CDR2 as FQNEAQ (reference sequence). This CDR3 is built from 11 residues. In DNA form, the CDR3 reads TGTGCCAGCTCCCAACAAGACGAGCAGTACTTC. It yields the protein CASSQQDEQYF.

The V gene is TRBV14, the J gene TRBJ1-2; no clear D gene. Trimming stripped 0 bases from V and 7 bases from J, with 12 bases between. Germline assignment: CDR1 SGHDN and CDR2 FVKESK. The CDR3 runs 14 residues. The CDR3 loop is CASSQDRGSGGYTF. Written as DNA, the CDR3 is TGTGCCAGCAGCCAAGATAGAGGCAGCGGTGGCTACACCTTC.

This clone was detected only a few times. The chain combines TRBV25-1 with TRBJ1-6; TRBD1 matches at 8 bases. In germline, CDR1 is MGHDK, CDR2 SYGVNS. V lost 7 bases and J lost 8; bases outside the gene matches: 4. CDR3 length: 13 amino acids. The CDR3 spells CASIGQGDSPLHF. Written as DNA, the CDR3 is TGTGCCAGCATTGGACAGGGTGATTCACCCCTCCACTTT.

The J gene is TRBJ2-1, the V gene TRBV10-3, with TRBD2 identical over 14 bases. This CDR3 contains 15 residues. Germline-derived CDR1 and CDR2 are ENHRY and SYGVKD. J gave up 12 bases and V 3 bases, and 7 bases lay outside the gene matches. CDR3 nucleotides: TGTGCCATCAGTGATGGGACTAGCGGGGGCCACCTGCAGTTCTTC. Its protein is CAISDGTSGGHLQFF.

The chain employs TRBV28 and TRBJ1-6; D perhaps matches TRBD1 (6 bases). The length of the CDR3 is 15 residues. V shed 7 bases and J shed 5 bases, with 15 bases lying between them. CDR1 and CDR2 from the germline V gene are MDHEN and SYDVKM. The CDR3, as DNA: TGTGCCAGCATCTCGGGGGCGCTAGATAATTCACCCCTCCACTTT. As protein: CASISGALDNSPLHF.

CDR3 residues: CASSEAGRVLNTEAFF. Here the CDR3 DNA reads TGTGCCAGCAGTGAAGCGGGCCGGGTTCTGAACACTGAAGCTTTCTTT. The chain combines TRBV6-1 with TRBJ1-1; no clear D. This CDR3 region has 16 residues. V lost 0 bases, J lost 0 bases, and 11 bases lay in between. Germline CDR1 and CDR2: MNHNS and SASEGT.